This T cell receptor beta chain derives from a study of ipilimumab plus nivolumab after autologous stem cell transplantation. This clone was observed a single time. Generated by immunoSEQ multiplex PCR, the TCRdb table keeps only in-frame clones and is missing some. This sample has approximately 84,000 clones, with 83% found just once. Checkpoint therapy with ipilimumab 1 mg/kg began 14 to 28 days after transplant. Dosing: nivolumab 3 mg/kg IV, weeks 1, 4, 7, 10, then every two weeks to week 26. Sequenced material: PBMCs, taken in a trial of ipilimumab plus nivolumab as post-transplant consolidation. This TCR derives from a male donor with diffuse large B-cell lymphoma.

The CDR3 loop is CSASLETQYF. The CDR3 DNA reads TGCAGTGCTAGCTTAGAGACCCAGTACTTC. The J gene is TRBJ2-5, the V gene TRBV20-1; D remains unclear. Trimming took off 3 bases at V and 4 bases at J, with 3 bases between the two ends. Looked up from germline, CDR1 is DFQATT and CDR2 is SNEGSKA (reference sequence). CDR3 length: 10 residues.